Below are 2 T cell receptor beta chains sequenced from a single sample in a study of cytomegalovirus exposure and HLA in healthy donors. This PCR relied on a set of 60 Vbeta primers and 13 Jbeta primers. The method was immunoSEQ multiplex PCR; TCRdb's version includes in-frame clones alone and lacks a portion of them. Among 85,000 to 100,000 clones listed, about 76% were seen once. Sequencing input: PBMCs. These receptor sequences come from a woman in her thirties or forties in good health and CMV-seronegative.

The V and J genes are TRBV4-1 and TRBJ1-4; TRBD1 aligns across 10 bases. Germline V lookup: CDR1 MGHRA, CDR2 YSYEKL. The ends lost 3 bases at V and 7 bases at J; junction bases unmatched: 8. The CDR3 is 16 amino acids. CDR3 loop: CASSHGRTGGTEKLFF. The CDR3 region has the DNA TGCGCCAGCAGCCATGGGAGGACAGGGGGAACTGAAAAACTGTTTTTT.

This chain uses TRBV6-6 with TRBJ1-1; 7 nucleotides line up with TRBD1. Germline assignment: CDR1 MNHNY and CDR2 SVGAGI (reference sequence). V dropped 2 bases and J dropped 4; count of bases not matched to a gene: 1. CDR3 length equals 13 residues. The CDR3 nucleotides are TGTGCCAGCAGTTACAGGACAGGCACTGAAGCTTTCTTT. Encoded protein: CASSYRTGTEAFF.